This T cell receptor beta chain was found in a study of blood T cell repertoires in COVID-19. In the study overall: Samples of COVID-19 (acute and convalescent) were obtained from the United States, Italy and Spain. PBMCs, B-cell-depleted T cells, or T cells provided the cDNA or gDNA that made up the material.

How the authors handled the data: Estimation of nucleated cell counts relied on the amplification of reference gene primers. TCRdb keeps only in-frame clones here, not all; method: immunoSEQ multiplex PCR. That table supplies the V and J calls and clone size; D and trimming were determined from the DNA. Of some 260,000 clones detected, over 80% appear once; the ten largest clones hold about a tenth. Germline CDR1 is SGHRS and CDR2 is YFSETQ. CDR3 length: 16 residues. V was clipped by 3 bases and J by 10 bases, with 25 bases between them. The rearrangement uses TRBV5-1 and TRBJ2-5, with a tentative D call TRBD1 (6 bases). This sequence originates from a woman in her seventies with COVID-19, enrolled during active disease. Material: peripheral blood. The CDR3 spells CASSSRGRPAQEDQYF. As DNA, the CDR3 is TGCGCCAGCAGCTCCAGGGGCCGCCCTGCCCAAGAGGACCAGTACTTC. The full variable domain, completed using reference TRBV5-1 and TRBJ2-5, is KAGVTQTPRYLIKTRGQQVTLSCSPISGHRSVSWYQQTPGQGLQFLFEYFSETQRNKGNFPGRFSGRQFSNSRSEMNVSTLELGDSALYLCASSSRGRPAQEDQYFGPGTRLLVL.